The 14 T cell receptor beta chains below all came from one sample that was sequenced in a study of blood T cell repertoires in COVID-19. Only in-frame clones appear in the TCRdb table, and some are missing; sequencing was by immunoSEQ multiplex PCR. Of nearly 25,000 clones in the sample, roughly 94% were seen once. Sequencing was done on a sample of peripheral blood. These receptors all stem from a man between 65 and 85 years old with active COVID-19.

The chain joins TRBV20-1 to TRBJ1-1, with no clear D. This CDR3 spans 11 amino acids. Trimming stripped 5 bases from V and 1 base from J, with 5 bases between. The germline CDR1 and CDR2 sequences are DFQATT and SNEGSKA (reference sequence). CDR3 in amino acids: CSAARNTEAFF. CDR3 bases: TGCAGTGCTGCCAGGAACACTGAAGCTTTCTTT.

The chain joins TRBV15 to TRBJ1-2; 7 bases agree with TRBD1. The length of the CDR3 is 15 residues. In germline, CDR1 is LNHNV, CDR2 YYDKDF (reference sequence). With V trimmed by 1 base and J by 3 bases, 5 bases remained unmatched. The CDR3: CATSRVGGDYYGYTF. In DNA, the CDR3 is TGTGCCACCAGCAGAGTAGGGGGCGATTACTATGGCTACACCTTC.

This clone was counted a single time. The chain carries TRBV5-8 and TRBJ1-4; 8 bases agree with TRBD1. Germline CDR1 is SGHTS and CDR2 is YDEGEE. Germline trimming cut 4 bases from V and 6 bases from J; bases unmatched to any gene: 5. The CDR3 length is 14 residues. CDR3 DNA: TGTGCCAGCAGCATGGGACAGGTCCATGAAAAACTGTTTTTT. Protein product: CASSMGQVHEKLFF.

The CDR3 region is CASSNPRTGGVRQPQHF. CDR3 coding DNA: TGTGCCAGCAGCAACCCCCGGACAGGGGGCGTGAGGCAGCCCCAGCATTTT. The J gene is TRBJ1-5, the V gene TRBV28; 11 positions match TRBD1. The germline CDR1 and CDR2 sequences are MDHEN and SYDVKM. V was clipped by 6 bases and J by 7 bases; unmatched bases: 14. This CDR3 region has 17 residues.

The V gene is TRBV4-2, the J gene TRBJ2-1; 7 bases match TRBD2. Losses at the gene ends were 7 bases for V and 10 bases for J; bases not matched to a gene: 7. Germline lookup yields CDR1 LGHNA and CDR2 YNFKEQ. The CDR3 is made up of 12 amino acids. CDR3 sequence reads: CASTKSGGEQFF. The CDR3 region has the DNA TGTGCCAGCACTAAGTCGGGAGGCGAGCAGTTCTTC.

The chain carries TRBV4-2 and TRBJ1-6; D is undetermined. Trimming took 0 bases from V and 8 from J, leaving 11 bases between them. This CDR3 is built from 15 residues. Germline-derived CDR1 and CDR2 are LGHNA and YNFKEQ. CDR3 in amino acids: CASSQDVAGYSPLHF. CDR3 DNA sequence: TGTGCCAGCAGCCAAGATGTGGCGGGGTATTCACCCCTCCACTTT.

The chain is built from TRBV30 and TRBJ2-5, with D possibly being TRBD2 (5 bases). Germline V CDR1 and CDR2: GTSNPN, SVGIG (reference sequence). The CDR3 has 15 residues. V lost 7 bases, J lost 7 bases, and 25 bases lay in between. The CDR3 sequence: CASSGGIRSLGTQYF. CDR3 sequence (DNA): TGTGCCTCATCCGGAGGCATCCGTTCTTTAGGGACCCAGTACTTC.

This rearrangement joins TRBV27 to TRBJ2-7; D might be TRBD1 (5 bases). CDR3 size: 14 residues. Trimming pared 5 bases from V and 3 bases from J, leaving 14 bases between. Germline loops: CDR1 MNHEY, CDR2 SMNVEV (reference sequence). The CDR3 sequence: CASSPSDRVYEQYF. DNA for the CDR3: TGTGCCAGCAGTCCCTCCGACAGAGTCTACGAGCAGTACTTC.

This chain connects TRBV19 to TRBJ1-5, with TRBD1 matching 8 bases. Germline assignment: CDR1 LNHDA and CDR2 SQIVND (reference sequence). The CDR3 consists of 16 residues. The ends lost 8 bases at V and 2 bases at J; junction bases unmatched: 11. CDR3 amino acids: CASSRQGTTGNQPQHF. Written as DNA, the CDR3 is TGTGCCAGTTCCCGACAGGGGACTACCGGCAATCAGCCCCAGCATTTT.

The V call is TRBV7-3, the J call TRBJ2-1; 14 positions match TRBD2. After removal of 4 bases from V and 7 bases from J, the junction contained 9 bases not matched to a gene. The CDR3 extends over 17 amino acids. CDR1 is SGHTA, CDR2 FQGTGA, per germline. CDR3 loop: CASSSTSGRVDWNEQFF. The CDR3 DNA follows: TGTGCCAGCAGCTCGACTAGCGGGAGGGTCGATTGGAATGAGCAGTTCTTC.

Worth noting for this clone: A junction boundary mismatches the germline segment, possibly from a read error. The chain has TRBV3-1 (or the pseudogene TRBV3-2) and TRBJ2-1; 11 nucleotides line up with TRBD2. CDR3 size: 16 residues. Germline V gene data show CDR1 as LGHDT and CDR2 as YNNKEL (reference sequence). CDR3 residues: CASSPTTSGAYNEQFF. For the CDR3, the DNA is TGTGCCAGCAGCCCCACGACTAGCGGGGCCTATAATGAGCAGTTCTTC.

The chain links TRBV5-1 to TRBJ2-7; D unclear. This CDR3 contains 14 residues. Germline values: CDR1 SGHRS, CDR2 YFSETQ. V lost 2 bases and J 1 base, leaving 10 bases between the germline ends. The CDR3 loop reads CASSFDQVSYEQYF. CDR3 DNA: TGCGCCAGCAGCTTTGATCAGGTATCCTACGAGCAGTACTTC.

This clone was counted once. The rearrangement joins TRBV25-1 to TRBJ1-6; possible D gene TRBD1, 6 bases. Trimming took 2 bases from V and 6 from J, leaving 11 bases between them. CDR3 size: 15 residues. The germline CDR1 and CDR2 sequences are MGHDK and SYGVNS. In nucleotides, the CDR3 is TGTGCCAGCAGTGAAGAATGGACAGTTAATTCACCCCTCCACTTT. As protein: CASSEEWTVNSPLHF.

This sequence joins TRBV4-3 and TRBJ2-5, with 7 bases matching TRBD1. With 2 bases clipped from V and 3 bases from J, the junction kept 9 bases outside the gene matches. Germline V CDR1 and CDR2: LGHNA, YSLEER. This CDR3 is built from 16 residues. The CDR3 spells CASSQLRDSEKETQYF. CDR3 DNA sequence: TGCGCCAGCAGCCAACTACGGGACAGTGAAAAAGAGACCCAGTACTTC.